The 13 T cell receptor beta chains given below trace back to one sample, sequenced in a study of T cells in severe cutaneous drug reactions. Sequenced patients had Stevens-Johnson syndrome or toxic epidermal necrolysis caused by carbamazepine. Libraries were made by iRepertoire multiplex PCR with TCR subtype-specific primers for bulk and single-cell sequencing. No DNA is given; TCRdb re-called the multiplex PCR reads and lists each CDR3 protein once. The sample's table shows roughly 5,500 distinct CDR3 sequences. The material sequenced was PBMCs. These receptors originate from a human donor with a severe cutaneous adverse drug reaction.

The V call is TRBV28, the J call TRBJ2-3. CDR3 length: 16 residues. From germline, CDR1 is MDHEN and CDR2 SYDVKM. This CDR3 reads CASSLFSRLPPDTQYF.

By frequency, this clonotype registers medium-sized (0.01 to 0.1%). J is TRBJ1-5 and V is TRBV6-5. The CDR3 totals 12 residues. Germline CDR1 MNHEY, CDR2 SVGAGI. The CDR3 protein is CASSYPGQPQHF.

This clonotype is called medium-sized based on its frequency. The J gene is TRBJ2-3, the V gene TRBV6-5. Germline V CDR1 and CDR2: MNHEY, SVGAGI. The CDR3 is 16 residues long. The CDR3 sequence is CASSYQVIAGTDTQYF.

The chain combines TRBV20-1 with TRBJ1-3. CDR3 length equals 17 residues. CDR1 and CDR2 (germline): DFQATT, SNEGSKA (reference sequence). CDR3 region: CSARDLWSGQNGNTIYF.

This chain links TRBV18 with TRBJ2-3; TCRdb reports TRBD1, a call that lacks DNA to check it against. The V gene's germline CDR1 is KGHSH and CDR2 LQKENI. The CDR3 spans 14 residues. This chain's CDR3 is CASSPTPGADTQYF.

Its frequency marks this clonotype as medium-sized. The chain is built from TRBV27 and TRBJ1-1. The CDR3 extends over 13 amino acids. Germline values: CDR1 MNHEY, CDR2 SMNVEV (reference sequence). CDR3 sequence reads: CASSRAMNTEAFF.

This chain connects TRBV12-3 or TRBV12-4 to TRBJ2-1; TCRdb's D gene call, TRBD2, goes unchecked for lack of DNA. There are 14 residues in the CDR3. CDR3 sequence: CASSPRDFYNEQFF.

This clonotype is medium-sized by frequency. This sequence joins TRBV4-2 and TRBJ2-3; TCRdb's D call of TRBD1 is untestable without DNA. The CDR3 is 13 amino acids. The germline V gene encodes CDR1 LGHNA and CDR2 YNFKEQ. The CDR3 loop is CASSQGDGHTQYF.

This chain uses TRBV28 with TRBJ2-1; TCRdb selects TRBD1, and the lack of DNA leaves this call unchecked. Germline CDR1 is MDHEN and CDR2 is SYDVKM. This CDR3 has 15 residues. The CDR3 region is CASTTGESSYNEQFF. The whole variable domain, remainder taken from reference TRBV28 and TRBJ2-1, is DVKVTQSSRYLVKRTGEKVFLECVQDMDHENMFWYRQDPGLGLRLIYFSYDVKMKEKGDIPEGYSVSREKKERFSLILESASTNQTSMYLCASTTGESSYNEQFFGPGTRLTVL.

The V gene is TRBV13, the J gene TRBJ2-1; TCRdb returns TRBD2, unconfirmable since there is no DNA. The CDR3 totals 14 residues. Looked up from germline, CDR1 is PRHDT and CDR2 is FYEKMQ (reference sequence). This CDR3 reads CASSLGVAGYEQFF.

The chain carries TRBV20-1 and TRBJ2-3; TCRdb's D call of TRBD2 is untestable without DNA. CDR3 length: 14 amino acids. Germline V gene sequence: CDR1 DFQATT, CDR2 SNEGSKA (reference sequence). CDR3 in amino acids: CSASLGGRTDTQYF.

This clonotype is medium-sized by frequency. The chain couples TRBV25-1 to TRBJ1-1. There are 12 residues in the CDR3. CDR1 and CDR2 (germline): MGHDK, SYGVNS. The CDR3 sequence: CASSEPNTEAFF.

V is TRBV7-9 and J is TRBJ2-1. Germline V gene sequence: CDR1 SEHNR, CDR2 FQNEAQ (reference sequence). The length of the CDR3 is 16 residues. The chain's CDR3 is CASSLDFVSSYNEQFF.